One sample yielded the 10 T cell receptor beta chains listed below, sequenced in a study of CD8+CD57+ T cells in acquired aplastic anemia. Patients chosen for sequencing had shown CD8+CD57+ cell expansion by flow cytometry. It was genomic DNA that served as the template for profiling TCR beta VDJ and CDR3. One entry per CDR3 protein, called by TCRdb with MiXCR from the reads. The table has more than 150,000 distinct CDR3 sequences, approximately 48% seen once; the top ten hold over 10%. The sample consisted of sorted CD4+, CD8+, or CD8+CD57+ T cells (not recorded which) from PBMCs. These receptors were taken from a human donor with aplastic anemia.

This clonotype was seen only a few times. V usage is TRBV5-1 and J usage is TRBJ2-7; D possibly corresponds to TRBD1 (6 bases). Germline lookup yields CDR1 SGHRS and CDR2 YFSETQ. The germline V and J ends were trimmed by 3 bases and 7 bases, with 20 bases remaining between them. The CDR3 consists of 15 residues. Here the CDR3 DNA reads TGCGCCAGCAGCTACCGGGACACCTTCCCTCAGGAGCAGTACTTC. Encoded protein: CASSYRDTFPQEQYF. The full variable domain, rest sourced from reference TRBV5-1 and TRBJ2-7, is KAGVTQTPRYLIKTRGQQVTLSCSPISGHRSVSWYQQTPGQGLQFLFEYFSETQRNKGNFPGRFSGRQFSNSRSEMNVSTLELGDSALYLCASSYRDTFPQEQYFGPGTRLTVT.

The chain recombines TRBV2 with TRBJ1-1; TRBD1 matches at 8 bases. Germline values: CDR1 SNHLY, CDR2 FYNNEI. The CDR3 extends over 12 amino acids. The trim removed 8 bases at V and 4 bases at J, leaving 3 bases unmatched. Here the CDR3 reads CASYTGGTEAFF. Written as DNA, the CDR3 is TGTGCCAGCTACACAGGGGGCACTGAAGCTTTCTTT. Supplemented by reference TRBV2 and TRBJ1-1, the full variable domain reads EPEVTQTPSHQVTQMGQEVILRCVPISNHLYFYWYRQILGQKVEFLVSFYNNEISEKSEIFDDQFSVERPDGSNFTLKIRSTKLEDSAMYFCASYTGGTEAFFGQGTRLTVV.

This clonotype was recorded many times. V is TRBV25-1 and J is TRBJ2-3; TRBD2 agrees at 10 bases. CDR1 and CDR2 (germline): MGHDK, SYGVNS. V lost 5 bases, J lost 1 base, and 12 bases stayed unmatched. CDR3 length: 18 residues. The CDR3 is CASSITSIAGGRTDTQYF. CDR3 nucleotide sequence: TGTGCCAGCAGTATAACCTCTATAGCGGGGGGACGCACAGATACGCAGTATTTT.

This clonotype was counted between two and nine times. The CDR3 protein is CAWSVGQGRSRNTIYF. The CDR3 DNA sequence: TGTGCCTGGAGTGTAGGGCAGGGAAGGAGTAGAAACACCATATATTTT. The chain is built from TRBV30 and TRBJ1-3, with a weak D call TRBD1 (5 bases). Germline lookup yields CDR1 GTSNPN and CDR2 SVGIG (reference sequence). The CDR3 is made up of 16 amino acids. V dropped 0 bases and J dropped 5 bases, with 17 bases sitting between them. Combining the CDR3 with reference TRBV30 and TRBJ1-3 gives the whole variable domain SQTIHQWPATLVQPVGSPLSLECTVEGTSNPNLYWYRQAAGRGLQLLFYSVGIGQISSEVPQNLSASRPQDRQFILSSKKLLLSDSGFYLCAWSVGQGRSRNTIYFGEGSWLTVV.

The V and J genes are TRBV2 and TRBJ2-7; D remains unclear. The CDR3 loop spans 12 amino acids. Germline loops: CDR1 SNHLY, CDR2 FYNNEI. V gave up 4 bases and J gave up 5 bases, with 9 bases separating them. CDR3 sequence reads: CASSAGLDEQYF. DNA for the CDR3: TGTGCCAGCAGTGCCGGGTTGGACGAGCAGTACTTC.

V usage is TRBV11-2 and J usage is TRBJ2-1; 14 positions agree with TRBD2. V shed 3 bases, J shed 4 bases, and the junction held 5 bases outside the gene matches. Germline CDR1 is SGHAT and CDR2 is FQNNGV. The CDR3 covers 17 residues. DNA for the CDR3: TGTGCCAGCAGCTTCGGACTAGCGGGGGGCCGATACAATGAGCAGTTCTTC. It yields the protein CASSFGLAGGRYNEQFF.

This rearrangement joins TRBV15 to TRBJ1-2, with D perhaps TRBD1 (6 bases). V lost 6 bases and J lost 3, with 11 bases in between. Germline V gene sequence: CDR1 LNHNV, CDR2 YYDKDF (reference sequence). The CDR3 is 13 amino acids. The CDR3 bases are TGTGCCACCAGTAACAGGGTGGACTATGGCTACACCTTC. Its protein is CATSNRVDYGYTF.

The V call is TRBV10-2, the J call TRBJ1-5, with D possibly TRBD1 on 5 matching bases. The CDR3 is 16 amino acids. Germline values: CDR1 WSHSY, CDR2 SAAADI. Deletions cut 0 bases from V and 0 bases from J, with 9 bases between. In nucleotides, the CDR3 is TGCGCCAGCAGTGAGTCACGGGGGGATAGCAATCAGCCCCAGCATTTT. It is translated as CASSESRGDSNQPQHF.

This clonotype has a count of ten or more. The genes are TRBV24-1 and TRBJ2-3, with 7 bases aligning to TRBD2. The J segment lost 0 bases and the V segment lost 5 bases, leaving 10 bases of the junction unmatched. The CDR3 length is 17 residues. Germline assignment: CDR1 KGHDR and CDR2 SFDVKD. The CDR3 here is CATSGWAAGSSTDTQYF. CDR3 coding DNA: TGTGCCACCAGTGGATGGGCAGCGGGGAGTAGCACAGATACGCAGTATTTT.

For this clonotype: Relative to the germline gene, one junction end is altered; a read error may explain this. In nucleotides, the CDR3 is TGTGCCAGCAGTGATGAGATGACGAGGGTTGAGCAGCTCTTC. Translating gives CASSDEMTRVEQLF. The gene calls are TRBV25-1 and TRBJ2-1, with a tentative D call TRBD2 (5 bases). The germline gives CDR1 MGHDK, CDR2 SYGVNS. This CDR3 region has 14 residues. The complete variable domain, with remaining parts taken from reference TRBV25-1 and TRBJ2-1, reads EADIYQTPRYLVIGTGKKITLECSQTMGHDKMYWYQQDPGMELHLIHYSYGVNSTEKGDLSSESTVSRIRTEHFPLTLESARPSHTSQYLCASSDEMTRVEQLFGPGTRLTVL.